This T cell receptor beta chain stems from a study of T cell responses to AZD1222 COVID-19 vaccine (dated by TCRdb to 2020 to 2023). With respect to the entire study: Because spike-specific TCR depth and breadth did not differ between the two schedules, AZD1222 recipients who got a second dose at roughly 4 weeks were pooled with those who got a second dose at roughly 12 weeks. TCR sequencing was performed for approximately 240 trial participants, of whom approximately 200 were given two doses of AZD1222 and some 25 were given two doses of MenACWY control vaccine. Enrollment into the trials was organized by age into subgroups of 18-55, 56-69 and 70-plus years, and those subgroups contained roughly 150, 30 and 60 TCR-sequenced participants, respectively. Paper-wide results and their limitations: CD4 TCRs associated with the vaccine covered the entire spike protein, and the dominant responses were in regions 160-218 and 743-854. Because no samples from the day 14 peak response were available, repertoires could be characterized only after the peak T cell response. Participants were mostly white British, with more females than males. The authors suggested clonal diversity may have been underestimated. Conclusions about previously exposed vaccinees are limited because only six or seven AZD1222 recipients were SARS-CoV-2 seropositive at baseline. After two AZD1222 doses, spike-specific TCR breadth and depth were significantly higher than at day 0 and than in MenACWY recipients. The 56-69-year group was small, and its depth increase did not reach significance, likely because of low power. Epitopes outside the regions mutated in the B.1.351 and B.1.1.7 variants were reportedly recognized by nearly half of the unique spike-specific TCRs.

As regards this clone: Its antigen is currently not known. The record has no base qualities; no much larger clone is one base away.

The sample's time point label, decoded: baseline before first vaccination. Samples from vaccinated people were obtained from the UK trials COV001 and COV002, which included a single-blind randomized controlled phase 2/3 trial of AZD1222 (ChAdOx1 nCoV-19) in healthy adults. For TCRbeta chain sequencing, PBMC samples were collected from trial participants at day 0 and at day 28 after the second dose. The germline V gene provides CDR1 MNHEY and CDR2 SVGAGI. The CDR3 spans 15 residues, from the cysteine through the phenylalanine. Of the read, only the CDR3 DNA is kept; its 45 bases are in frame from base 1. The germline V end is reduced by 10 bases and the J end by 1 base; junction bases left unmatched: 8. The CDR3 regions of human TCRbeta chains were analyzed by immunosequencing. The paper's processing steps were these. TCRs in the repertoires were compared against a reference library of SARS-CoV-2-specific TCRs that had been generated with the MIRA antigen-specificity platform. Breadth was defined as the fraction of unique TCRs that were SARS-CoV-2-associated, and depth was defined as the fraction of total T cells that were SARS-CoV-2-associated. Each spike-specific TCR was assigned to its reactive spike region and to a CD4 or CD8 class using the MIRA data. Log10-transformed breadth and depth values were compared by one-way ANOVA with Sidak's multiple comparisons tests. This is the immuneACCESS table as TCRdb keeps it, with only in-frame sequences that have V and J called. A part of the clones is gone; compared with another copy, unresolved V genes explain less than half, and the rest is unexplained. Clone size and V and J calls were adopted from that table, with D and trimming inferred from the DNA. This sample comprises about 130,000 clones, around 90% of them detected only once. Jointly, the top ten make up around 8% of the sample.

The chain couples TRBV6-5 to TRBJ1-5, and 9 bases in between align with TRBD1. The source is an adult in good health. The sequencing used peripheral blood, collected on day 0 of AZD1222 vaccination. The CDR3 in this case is CATGGQGSSNQPQHF. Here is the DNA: TGTGCCACCGGAGGACAGGGGTCAAGCAATCAGCCCCAGCATTTT.